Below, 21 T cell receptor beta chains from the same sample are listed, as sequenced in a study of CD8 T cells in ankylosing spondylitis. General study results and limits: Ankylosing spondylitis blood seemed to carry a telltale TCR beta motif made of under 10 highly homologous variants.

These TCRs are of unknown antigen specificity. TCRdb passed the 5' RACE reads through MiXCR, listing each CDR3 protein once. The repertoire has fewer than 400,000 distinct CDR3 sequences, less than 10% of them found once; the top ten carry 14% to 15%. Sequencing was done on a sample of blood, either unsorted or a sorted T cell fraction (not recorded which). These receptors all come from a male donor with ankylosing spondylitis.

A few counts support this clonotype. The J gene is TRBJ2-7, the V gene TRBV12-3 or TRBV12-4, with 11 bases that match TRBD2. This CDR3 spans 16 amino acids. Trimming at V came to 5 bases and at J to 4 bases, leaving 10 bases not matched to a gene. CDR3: CASSTGTSGNLYEQYF. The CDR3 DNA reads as TGTGCCAGCAGTACCGGGACTAGCGGAAACCTGTACGAGCAGTACTTC.

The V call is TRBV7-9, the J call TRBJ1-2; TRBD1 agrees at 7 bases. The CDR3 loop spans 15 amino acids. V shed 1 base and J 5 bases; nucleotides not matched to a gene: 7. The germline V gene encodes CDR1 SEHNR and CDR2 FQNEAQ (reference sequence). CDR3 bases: TGTGCCAGCAGCTTAGGTGGAACAGGGGCATATGGCTACACCTTC. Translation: CASSLGGTGAYGYTF.

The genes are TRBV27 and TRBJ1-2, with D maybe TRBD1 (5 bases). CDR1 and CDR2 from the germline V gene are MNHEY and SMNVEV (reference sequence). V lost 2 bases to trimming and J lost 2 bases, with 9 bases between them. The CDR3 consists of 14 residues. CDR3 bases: TGTGCCAGCAGTTTACAGTCAGGGAACTATGGCTACACCTTC. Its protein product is CASSLQSGNYGYTF.

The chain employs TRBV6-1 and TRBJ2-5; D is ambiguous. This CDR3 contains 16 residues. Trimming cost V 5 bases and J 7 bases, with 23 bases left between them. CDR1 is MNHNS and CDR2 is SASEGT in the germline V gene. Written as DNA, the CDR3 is TGTGCCAGCAGTACCCTCCCCGACCCTTCCCCTCCGACCCAGTACTTC. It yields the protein CASSTLPDPSPPTQYF.

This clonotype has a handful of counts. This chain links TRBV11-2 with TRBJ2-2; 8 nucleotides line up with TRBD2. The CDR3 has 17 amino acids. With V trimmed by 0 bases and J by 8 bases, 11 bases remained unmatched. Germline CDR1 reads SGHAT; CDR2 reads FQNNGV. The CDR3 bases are TGTGCCAGCAGCTTAGAGCGTTCGGGAGGGCGTACTGGGGAGCTGTTTTTT. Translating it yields CASSLERSGGRTGELFF.

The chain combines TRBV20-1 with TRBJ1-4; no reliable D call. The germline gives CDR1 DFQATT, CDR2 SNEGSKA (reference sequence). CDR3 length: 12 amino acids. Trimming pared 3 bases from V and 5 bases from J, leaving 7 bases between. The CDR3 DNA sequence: TGCAGTGCTAGTTTCACGAATGAAAAACTGTTTTTT. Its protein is CSASFTNEKLFF.

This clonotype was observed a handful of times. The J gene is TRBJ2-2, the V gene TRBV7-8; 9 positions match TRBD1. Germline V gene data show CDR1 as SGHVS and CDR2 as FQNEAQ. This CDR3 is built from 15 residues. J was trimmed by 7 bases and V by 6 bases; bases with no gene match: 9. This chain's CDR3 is CASREDRGIVGELFF. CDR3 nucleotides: TGTGCCAGCAGAGAAGACAGGGGGATAGTCGGGGAGCTGTTTTTT.

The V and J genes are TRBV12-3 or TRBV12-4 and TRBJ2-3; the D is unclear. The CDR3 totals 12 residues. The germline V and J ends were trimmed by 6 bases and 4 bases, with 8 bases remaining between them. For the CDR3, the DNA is TGTGCCAGCAGCTGGAGCGCAGATACGCAGTATTTT. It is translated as CASSWSADTQYF.

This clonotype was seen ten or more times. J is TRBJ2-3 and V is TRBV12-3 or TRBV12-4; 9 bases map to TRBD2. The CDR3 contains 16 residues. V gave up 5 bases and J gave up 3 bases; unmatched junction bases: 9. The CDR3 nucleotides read TGTGCCAGCAGTCCACGTAGCGGGAGTTTGACAGATACGCAGTATTTT. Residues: CASSPRSGSLTDTQYF.

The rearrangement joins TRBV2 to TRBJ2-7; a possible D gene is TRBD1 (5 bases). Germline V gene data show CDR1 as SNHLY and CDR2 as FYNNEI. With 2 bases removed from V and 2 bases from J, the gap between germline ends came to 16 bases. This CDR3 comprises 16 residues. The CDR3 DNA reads TGTGCCAGCAGTGAATTAGGCAAGGGGAATACCTACGAGCAGTACTTC. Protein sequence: CASSELGKGNTYEQYF.

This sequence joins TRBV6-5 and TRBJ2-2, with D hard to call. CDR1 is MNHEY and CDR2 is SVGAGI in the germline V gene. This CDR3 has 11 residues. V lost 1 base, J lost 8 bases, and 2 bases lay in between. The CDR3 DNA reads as TGTGCCAGCAGTTACTTGGGGGAGCTGTTTTTT. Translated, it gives CASSYLGELFF.

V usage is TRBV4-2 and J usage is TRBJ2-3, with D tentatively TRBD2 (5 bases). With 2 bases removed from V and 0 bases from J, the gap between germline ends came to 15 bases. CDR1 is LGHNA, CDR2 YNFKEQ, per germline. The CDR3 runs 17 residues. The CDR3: CASSQRTADASTDTQYF. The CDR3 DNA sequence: TGTGCCAGCAGCCAAAGGACTGCCGATGCCAGCACAGATACGCAGTATTTT.

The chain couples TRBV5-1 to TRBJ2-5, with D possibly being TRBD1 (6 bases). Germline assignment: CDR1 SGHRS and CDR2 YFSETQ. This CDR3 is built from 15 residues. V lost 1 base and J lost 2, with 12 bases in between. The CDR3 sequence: CASSLLQGQQETQYF. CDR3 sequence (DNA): TGCGCCAGCAGCTTGTTGCAGGGGCAGCAAGAGACCCAGTACTTC.

The CDR3 DNA reads as TGCAGTGTTTTAGCTCCTAGCGGTTACAATGAGCAGTTCTTC. This codes for CSVLAPSGYNEQFF. The chain recombines TRBV20-1 with TRBJ2-1, with 7 nucleotides matching TRBD2. The germline CDR1 and CDR2 sequences are DFQATT and SNEGSKA (reference sequence). This CDR3 contains 14 residues. V dropped 7 bases and J dropped 4; count of bases not matched to a gene: 10.

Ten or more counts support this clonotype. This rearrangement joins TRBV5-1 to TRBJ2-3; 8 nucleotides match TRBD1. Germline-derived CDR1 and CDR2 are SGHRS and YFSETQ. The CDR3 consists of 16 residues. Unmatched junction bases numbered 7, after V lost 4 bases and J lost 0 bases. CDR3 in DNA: TGCGCCAGCAGCACGGGACAGGCCTATAGCACAGATACGCAGTATTTT. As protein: CASSTGQAYSTDTQYF.

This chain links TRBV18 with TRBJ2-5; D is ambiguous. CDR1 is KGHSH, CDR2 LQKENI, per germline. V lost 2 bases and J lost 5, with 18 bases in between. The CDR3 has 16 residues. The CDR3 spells CASSPSKGLSRETQYF. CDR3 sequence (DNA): TGTGCCAGCTCACCATCTAAGGGTTTATCGCGGGAGACCCAGTACTTC.

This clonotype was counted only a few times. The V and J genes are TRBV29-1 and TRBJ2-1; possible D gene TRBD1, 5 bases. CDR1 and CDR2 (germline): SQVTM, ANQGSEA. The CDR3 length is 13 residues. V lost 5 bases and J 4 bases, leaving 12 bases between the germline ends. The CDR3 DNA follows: TGCAGCGTTATCAGCCAGGGTTACAATGAGCAGTTCTTC. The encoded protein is CSVISQGYNEQFF.

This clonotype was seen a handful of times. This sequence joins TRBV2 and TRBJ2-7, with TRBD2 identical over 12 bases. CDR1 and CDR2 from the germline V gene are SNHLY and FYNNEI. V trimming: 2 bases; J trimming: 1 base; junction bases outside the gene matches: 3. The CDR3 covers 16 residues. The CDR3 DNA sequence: TGTGCCAGCAGTGAAAGCCTAGCGGGAGGGTCCTACGAGCAGTACTTC. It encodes CASSESLAGGSYEQYF.

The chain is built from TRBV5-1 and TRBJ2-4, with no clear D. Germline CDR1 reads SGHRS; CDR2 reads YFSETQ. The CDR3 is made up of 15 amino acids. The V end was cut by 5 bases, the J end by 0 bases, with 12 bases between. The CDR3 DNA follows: TGCGCCAGCAGATTCGGTTTACAAGCCAAAAACATTCAGTACTTC. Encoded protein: CASRFGLQAKNIQYF.

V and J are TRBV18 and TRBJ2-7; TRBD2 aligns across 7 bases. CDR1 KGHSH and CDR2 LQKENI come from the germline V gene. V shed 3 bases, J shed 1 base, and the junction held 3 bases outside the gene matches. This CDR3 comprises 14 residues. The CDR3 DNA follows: TGTGCCAGCTCACCGGGAGGGCCATCCTACGAGCAGTACTTC. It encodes CASSPGGPSYEQYF.

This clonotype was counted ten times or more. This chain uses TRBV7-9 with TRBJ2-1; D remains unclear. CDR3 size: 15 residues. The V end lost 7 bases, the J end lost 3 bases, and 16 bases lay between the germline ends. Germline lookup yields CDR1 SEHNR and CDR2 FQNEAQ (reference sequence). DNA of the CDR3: TGTGCCAGCACTCCAAAGGGAACAGTCTACAATGAGCAGTTCTTC. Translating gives CASTPKGTVYNEQFF.